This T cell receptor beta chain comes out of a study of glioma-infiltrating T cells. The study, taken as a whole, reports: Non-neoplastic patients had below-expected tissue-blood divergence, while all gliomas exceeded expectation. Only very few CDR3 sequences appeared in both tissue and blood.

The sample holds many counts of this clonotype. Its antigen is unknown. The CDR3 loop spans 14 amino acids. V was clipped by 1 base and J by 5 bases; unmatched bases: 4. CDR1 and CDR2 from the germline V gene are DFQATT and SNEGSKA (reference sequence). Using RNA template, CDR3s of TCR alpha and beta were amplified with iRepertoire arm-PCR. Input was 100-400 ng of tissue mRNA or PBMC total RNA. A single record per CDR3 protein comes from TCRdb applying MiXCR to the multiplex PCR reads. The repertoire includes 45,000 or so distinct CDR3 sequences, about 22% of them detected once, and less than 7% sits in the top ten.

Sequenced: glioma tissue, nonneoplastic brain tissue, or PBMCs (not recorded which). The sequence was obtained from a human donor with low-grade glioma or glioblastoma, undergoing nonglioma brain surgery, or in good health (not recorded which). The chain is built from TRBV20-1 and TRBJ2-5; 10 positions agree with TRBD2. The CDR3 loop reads CSARAPGLAETQYF. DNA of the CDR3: TGCAGTGCTAGAGCGCCGGGACTAGCGGAGACCCAGTACTTC.